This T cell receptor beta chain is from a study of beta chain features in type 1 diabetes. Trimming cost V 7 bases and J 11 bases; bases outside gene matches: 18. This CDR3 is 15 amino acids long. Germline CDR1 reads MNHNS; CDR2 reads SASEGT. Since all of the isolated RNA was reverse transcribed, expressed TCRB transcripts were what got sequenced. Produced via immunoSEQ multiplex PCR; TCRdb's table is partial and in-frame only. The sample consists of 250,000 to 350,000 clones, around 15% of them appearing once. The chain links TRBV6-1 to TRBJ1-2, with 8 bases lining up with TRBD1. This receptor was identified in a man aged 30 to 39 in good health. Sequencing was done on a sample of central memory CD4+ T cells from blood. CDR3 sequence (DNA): TGTGCCAGCACCTCAACGGACAGGGCCCCCTTCACTTACACCTTC. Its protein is CASTSTDRAPFTYTF.